Listed below are T cell receptor beta chains from one sample, sequenced in a study of T-cell reconstitution after alpha-beta-depleted transplantation in children. TCRdb processed the PCR reads anew with MiXCR; each CDR3 protein has one entry. The sample gives roughly 350,000 distinct CDR3 sequences, roughly 16% of which show up once; about 41% is in the top ten. The sample here was PBMCs, mostly from graft donor cells, taken 360 days after TCRalphabeta/CD19-depleted stem cell transplant. The receptors here all came from a male patient between 2 and 10 years old who had a stem cell transplant for acute lymphoblastic leukemia, so the T cells may come from the graft donor. Both conserved end residues are part of each CDR3. A D gene is named only where the DNA matches it firmly. Only part of the rows carry a size: once, few, many, or a class if the clone is expanded.

-,TRBJ2-7,TRBV9,-,CASSPRDGRYEQYF,TGTGCCAGCAGCCCGCGGGACGGACGCTACGAGCAGTACTTC
many,TRBJ2-3,TRBV7-9,TRBD1,CASRGTVVIDTQYF,TGTGCCAGCAGGGGGACAGTTGTAATAGATACGCAGTATTTT
many,TRBJ2-2,TRBV12-3/TRBV12-4,-,CASSFRRGRTGELFF,TGTGCCAGCAGTTTCAGGCGAGGGAGGACCGGGGAGCTGTTTTTT
few,TRBJ1-1,TRBV4-1,-,CASSHPPMTGHENTEAFF,TGCGCCAGCAGCCACCCTCCGATGACGGGACACGAGAACACTGAAGCTTTCTTT
many,TRBJ2-1,TRBV6-1,-,CASAERSSYNEQFF,TGTGCCAGCGCTGAGCGGAGCTCCTACAATGAGCAGTTCTTC
-,TRBJ2-1,TRBV2,-,CASSEPAPSYNEQFF,TGTGCCAGCAGTGAACCCGCCCCCTCCTACAATGAGCAGTTCTTC
once,TRBJ1-6,TRBV10-3,-,CAISEGGGNSPLHF,TGTGCCATCAGTGAAGGGGGAGGAAATTCACCCCTCCACTTT
few,TRBJ2-2,TRBV30,TRBD2,CAWRLAGGTGELFF,TGTGCCTGGCGTTTAGCGGGAGGTACCGGGGAGCTGTTTTTT
few,TRBJ2-7,TRBV4-3,TRBD1,CASSSGTGGGYEQYF,TGCGCCAGCAGCTCCGGGACAGGGGGCGGCTACGAGCAGTACTTC
many,TRBJ2-1,TRBV9,TRBD2,CASSVGLAGYNEQFF,TGTGCCAGCAGCGTAGGACTAGCGGGTTACAATGAGCAGTTCTTC
many,TRBJ2-3,TRBV11-1,-,CASISGRERKTTTSTDTQYF,TGTGCCAGCATATCGGGTCGGGAGCGGAAGACCACCACTAGCACAGATACGCAGTATTTT
few,TRBJ2-7,TRBV4-3,TRBD1,CASSPTGTAYEQYF,TGCGCCAGCAGCCCGACCGGGACAGCCTACGAGCAGTACTTC
-,TRBJ2-2,TRBV12-3/TRBV12-4,TRBD2,CASTGLMGVAGGPGELFF,TGTGCCAGCACCGGTTTAATGGGGGTAGCGGGAGGGCCCGGGGAGCTGTTTTTT
few,TRBJ2-2,TRBV28,-,CASSLLQVRTGELFF,TGTGCCAGCAGTTTATTACAGGTGCGCACCGGGGAGCTGTTTTTT
few,TRBJ2-5,TRBV10-3,-,CAISEAFQETQYF,TGTGCCATCAGTGAGGCCTTCCAGGAGACCCAGTACTTC
many,TRBJ2-7,TRBV28,TRBD2,CASSSLAGESYEQYF,TGTGCCAGCAGTTCCCTAGCGGGAGAGTCCTACGAGCAGTACTTC
few,TRBJ2-1,TRBV29-1,-,CSVEEPGAAYNEQFF,TGCAGCGTGGAAGAACCAGGGGCCGCCTACAATGAGCAGTTCTTC
few,TRBJ2-7,TRBV5-1,-,CASSPRTVSYEQYF,TGCGCCAGCAGCCCCCGGACAGTCTCCTACGAGCAGTACTTC
-,TRBJ1-5,TRBV4-2,TRBD1,CASSPRDRVGNQPQHF,TGTGCCAGCAGCCCCCGGGACAGGGTAGGGAATCAGCCCCAGCATTTT
few,TRBJ1-2,TRBV12-3/TRBV12-4,-,CASRDSPGGNYGYTF,TGTGCCAGCAGGGACAGTCCAGGCGGGAACTATGGCTACACCTTC
many,TRBJ2-1,TRBV4-3,TRBD2,CASSQEASGWGNEQFF,TGCGCCAGCAGCCAAGAGGCTAGCGGGTGGGGCAATGAGCAGTTCTTC
-,TRBJ2-2,TRBV6-1,-,CASSWGPPSYTGELFF,TGTGCCAGCAGCTGGGGACCGCCTTCGTATACCGGGGAGCTGTTTTTT
few,TRBJ2-2,TRBV14,-,CASSPRIANTGELFF,TGTGCCAGCAGCCCAAGGATCGCGAACACCGGGGAGCTGTTTTTT
-,TRBJ2-5,TRBV4-2,-,CASSQDLVGQETQYF,TGTGCCAGCAGCCAAGACCTGGTCGGTCAAGAGACCCAGTACTTC
-,TRBJ2-6,TRBV18,-,CASSPQGRFSGANVLTF,TGTGCCAGCTCACCACAAGGCAGGTTCTCTGGGGCCAACGTCCTGACTTTC
few,TRBJ2-3,TRBV7-9,-,CASTDTQYF,TGTGCCAGCACAGATACGCAGTATTTT
few,TRBJ2-3,TRBV12-3/TRBV12-4,TRBD2,CASSITSGRARGFNTQYF,TGTGCCAGCAGCATAACTAGCGGGAGGGCCCGAGGTTTCAATACGCAGTATTTT
once,TRBJ2-3,TRBV6-2/TRBV6-3,-,CASTEPIWAGGDTQYF,TGTGCCAGCACCGAACCGATATGGGCCGGAGGGGATACGCAGTATTTT
-,TRBJ2-4,TRBV28,-,CASRKDVGVGAKNIQYF,TGTGCCAGCAGAAAAGACGTAGGGGTGGGAGCCAAAAACATTCAGTACTTC
few,TRBJ2-1,TRBV7-9,TRBD1,CASSSGDSYNEQFF,TGTGCCAGCAGCTCCGGGGACAGTTACAATGAGCAGTTCTTC
many,TRBJ1-2,TRBV28,-,CASTLGQWENYGYTF,TGTGCCAGCACCCTAGGACAGTGGGAGAACTATGGCTACACCTTC
-,TRBJ2-7,TRBV25-1,-,CASSEARGDKYF,TGTGCCAGCAGTGAAGCACGGGGGGACAAGTACTTC
-,TRBJ2-2,TRBV5-8,-,CASSLGRSYGELFF,TGTGCCAGCAGCCTGGGACGGTCCTACGGGGAGCTGTTTTTT
many,TRBJ2-5,TRBV11-2,TRBD1,CASSLGLGYGTAKETQYF,TGTGCCAGCAGCTTAGGTCTAGGATACGGGACAGCCAAAGAGACCCAGTACTTC
-,TRBJ2-3,TRBV9,TRBD2,CASSSGTSLAVSTDTQYF,TGTGCCAGCTCTTCCGGGACTAGCCTAGCTGTTAGCACAGATACGCAGTATTTT
many,TRBJ2-7,TRBV20-1,-,CSASSVGVYEQYF,TGCAGTGCTAGTTCGGTTGGGGTTTACGAGCAGTACTTC
-,TRBJ1-1,TRBV28,TRBD1,CASMGTANTEAFF,TGTGCCAGCATGGGGACAGCGAACACTGAAGCTTTCTTT
few,TRBJ2-2,TRBV7-9,-,CASSLTRTRTGELFF,TGTGCCAGCAGCTTAACCCGGACGCGCACCGGGGAGCTGTTTTTT
few,TRBJ2-3,TRBV5-1,-,CASSLARGVSGSTDTQYF,TGCGCCAGCAGCTTGGCCAGAGGGGTATCGGGGAGCACAGATACGCAGTATTTT
many,TRBJ1-5,TRBV7-2,-,CASSFQGGSNQPQHF,TGTGCCAGCAGCTTTCAGGGAGGAAGCAATCAGCCCCAGCATTTT
-,TRBJ2-2,TRBV20-1,-,CSARDRRRPNVGELFF,TGCAGTGCTAGAGATCGGAGGCGCCCAAACGTCGGGGAGCTGTTTTTT
few,TRBJ1-2,TRBV20-1,TRBD1,CSARDRNRGDYGYTF,TGCAGTGCTAGAGATCGAAACAGGGGCGACTATGGCTACACCTTC
few,TRBJ2-2,TRBV6-2/TRBV6-3,TRBD1,CASSFSWTGLSGELFF,TGTGCCAGCAGTTTTAGTTGGACAGGGCTGTCGGGGGAGCTGTTTTTT
many,TRBJ1-5,TRBV6-1,TRBD1,CASSLTQGVHQPQHF,TGTGCCAGCAGTCTAACCCAGGGGGTCCATCAGCCCCAGCATTTT
many,TRBJ2-5,TRBV20-1,TRBD2,CSASVAGGQWETQYF,TGCAGTGCGAGCGTGGCGGGAGGGCAATGGGAGACCCAGTACTTC
-,TRBJ2-1,TRBV5-4,-,CASSLASTSSYNEQFF,TGTGCCAGCAGCTTGGCCTCCACGAGCTCCTACAATGAGCAGTTCTTC
-,TRBJ2-4,TRBV20-1,TRBD1,CSAVDRAKNIQYF,TGCAGTGCCGTGGACAGGGCCAAAAACATTCAGTACTTC
few,TRBJ1-5,TRBV28,-,CASSFGLEKPQHF,TGTGCCAGCAGTTTCGGCCTGGAGAAGCCCCAGCATTTT
-,TRBJ2-1,TRBV7-2,-,CASSGQTNEQFF,TGTGCCAGCAGCGGGCAGACGAATGAGCAGTTCTTC
few,TRBJ2-7,TRBV5-1,-,CASSLAAGGLAYEQYF,TGCGCCAGCAGCTTGGCAGCCGGGGGACTCGCATACGAGCAGTACTTC
few,TRBJ2-1,TRBV5-1,TRBD2,CASSLPGLAGLSSYNEQFF,TGCGCCAGCAGCTTGCCGGGACTAGCGGGCCTGAGCTCCTACAATGAGCAGTTCTTC
few,TRBJ2-1,TRBV27,-,CASSFAEPLFYNEQFF,TGTGCCAGCAGTTTCGCTGAGCCCCTTTTCTACAATGAGCAGTTCTTC
many,TRBJ1-1,TRBV7-2,TRBD1,CASSPYRQGARTEAFF,TGTGCCAGCAGTCCCTATCGACAGGGGGCAAGAACTGAAGCTTTCTTT
-,TRBJ2-1,TRBV5-1,TRBD2,CASSSTLAGEGNEQFF,TGCGCCAGCAGCTCCACACTAGCGGGAGAAGGGAATGAGCAGTTCTTC
-,TRBJ2-7,TRBV2,TRBD2,CASSEAGGSRLYEQYF,TGTGCCAGCAGTGAAGCTGGCGGGAGCAGACTTTACGAGCAGTACTTC